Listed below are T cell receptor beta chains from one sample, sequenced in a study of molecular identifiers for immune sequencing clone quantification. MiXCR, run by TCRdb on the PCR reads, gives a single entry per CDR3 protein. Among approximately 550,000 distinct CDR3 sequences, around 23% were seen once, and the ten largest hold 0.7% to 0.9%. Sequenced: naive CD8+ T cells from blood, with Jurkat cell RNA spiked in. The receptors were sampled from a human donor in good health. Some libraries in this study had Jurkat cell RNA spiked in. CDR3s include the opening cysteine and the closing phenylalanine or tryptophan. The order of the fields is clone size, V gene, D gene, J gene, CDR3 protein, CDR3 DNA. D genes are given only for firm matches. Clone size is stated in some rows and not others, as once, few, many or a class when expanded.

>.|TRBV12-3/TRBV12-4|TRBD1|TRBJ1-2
CASSQGTGGYTF
TGTGCCAGCAGTCAAGGGACAGGGGGCTACACCTTC
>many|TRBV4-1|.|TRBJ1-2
CASSHGAVYGYTF
TGCGCCAGCAGCCATGGAGCAGTATATGGCTACACCTTC
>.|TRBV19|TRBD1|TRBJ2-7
CASSPSTGNEQYF
TGTGCCAGTAGTCCGTCGACAGGGAACGAGCAGTACTTC
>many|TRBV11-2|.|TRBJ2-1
CASSTPWGTEQFF
TGTGCCAGCAGCACCCCATGGGGGACTGAGCAGTTCTTC
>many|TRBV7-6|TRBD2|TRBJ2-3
CASSLVAGRTDTQYF
TGTGCCAGCAGCTTAGTAGCGGGCCGCACAGATACGCAGTATTTT
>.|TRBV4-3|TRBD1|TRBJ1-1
CASSPTGENEAFF
TGCGCCAGCAGCCCAACAGGGGAGAATGAAGCTTTCTTT
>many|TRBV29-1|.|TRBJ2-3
CSVSGTDTQYF
TGCAGCGTTTCAGGGACAGATACGCAGTATTTT
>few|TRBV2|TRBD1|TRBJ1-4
CATQDRMTTNEKLFF
TGTGCCACTCAGGACAGGATGACAACTAATGAAAAACTGTTTTTT
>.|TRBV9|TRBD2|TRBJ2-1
CASSVGTSGGAFEQFF
TGTGCCAGCAGCGTAGGGACTAGCGGGGGGGCCTTTGAGCAGTTCTTC
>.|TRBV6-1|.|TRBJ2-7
CASSEVGQGRGEQYF
TGTGCCAGCAGTGAGGTAGGGCAGGGTAGAGGCGAGCAGTACTTC
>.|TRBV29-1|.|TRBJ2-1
CSVEAAGGPGEGEQFF
TGCAGCGTTGAAGCGGCAGGGGGGCCTGGGGAGGGTGAGCAGTTCTTC
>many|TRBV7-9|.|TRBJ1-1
CASSLDFGAEAFF
TGTGCCAGCAGCTTAGACTTCGGCGCTGAAGCTTTCTTT
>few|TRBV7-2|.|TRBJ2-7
CASSLEGDGSYEQYF
TGTGCCAGCAGCTTGGAAGGGGACGGCTCCTACGAGCAGTACTTC
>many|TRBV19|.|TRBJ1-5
CASTEAGFRYNQPQHF
TGTGCCAGTACCGAAGCAGGGTTTCGTTACAATCAGCCCCAGCATTTT
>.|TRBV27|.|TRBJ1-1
CASSYIGGARTEAFF
TGTGCCAGCAGTTATATAGGGGGGGCTCGGACTGAAGCTTTCTTT
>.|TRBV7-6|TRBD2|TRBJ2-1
CASARTSGSSNEQFF
TGTGCCAGCGCAAGGACTAGCGGGAGTTCGAATGAGCAGTTCTTC
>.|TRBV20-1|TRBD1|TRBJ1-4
CSTRDRSFGLFF
TGCAGTACCCGGGACAGGTCCTTCGGGCTGTTTTTT
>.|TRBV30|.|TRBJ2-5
CAWSVRRSLYQETQYF
TGTGCCTGGAGTGTACGGCGCAGCTTGTACCAAGAGACCCAGTACTTC
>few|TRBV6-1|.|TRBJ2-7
CASSGGLGVDEQYF
TGTGCCAGCAGTGGGGGATTAGGGGTTGACGAGCAGTACTTC
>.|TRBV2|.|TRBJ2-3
CASSEGGFSLTDTQYF
TGTGCCAGCAGTGAAGGGGGGTTTTCTCTCACAGATACGCAGTATTTT
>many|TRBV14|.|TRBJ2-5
CASSQDWGPQETQYF
TGTGCCAGCAGCCAAGATTGGGGCCCCCAAGAGACCCAGTACTTC
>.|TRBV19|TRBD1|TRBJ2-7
CASNAAGGSGYAQYF
TGTGCCAGTAATGCCGCAGGGGGCTCCGGCTACGCGCAGTACTTC
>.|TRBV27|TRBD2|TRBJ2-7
CASSLYSREGREQYF
TGTGCCAGCAGTTTATACTCGCGGGAGGGCCGGGAGCAGTACTTC
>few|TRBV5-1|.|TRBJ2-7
CASSLVGVQDEQYF
TGCGCCAGCAGCTTGGTGGGAGTACAGGACGAGCAGTACTTC
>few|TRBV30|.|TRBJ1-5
CALGSAGYSNQPQHF
TGTGCCCTGGGCAGCGCGGGTTATAGCAATCAGCCCCAGCATTTT
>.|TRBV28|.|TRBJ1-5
CARSLGQNNQPQHF
TGTGCCAGAAGTTTAGGGCAGAATAATCAGCCCCAGCATTTT
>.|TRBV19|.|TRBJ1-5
CASSTQRTYINQPQHF
TGTGCCAGTAGTACCCAGCGGACTTATATCAATCAGCCCCAGCATTTT
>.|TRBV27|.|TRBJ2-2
CASSLSRGAAGELFF
TGTGCCAGCAGTTTAAGCAGGGGGGCAGCCGGGGAGCTGTTTTTT
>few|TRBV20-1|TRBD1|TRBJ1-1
CSATRTGGAEAFF
TGCAGTGCTACCCGGACAGGGGGCGCGGAAGCTTTCTTT
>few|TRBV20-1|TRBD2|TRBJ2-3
CSAKGLAEPTDTQYF
TGCAGTGCTAAAGGACTAGCGGAGCCAACAGATACGCAGTATTTT
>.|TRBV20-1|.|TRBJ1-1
CSARDYTEAFF
TGCAGTGCTAGAGATTACACTGAAGCTTTCTTT
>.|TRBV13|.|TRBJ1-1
CASSSRQTTEAFF
TGTGCCAGCAGCTCCCGACAGACCACTGAAGCTTTCTTT
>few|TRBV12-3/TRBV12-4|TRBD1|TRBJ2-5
CASSQPGTDQETQYF
TGTGCCAGCAGCCAACCCGGGACAGACCAAGAGACCCAGTACTTC
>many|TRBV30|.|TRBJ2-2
CAWSVQIDTGELFF
TGTGCCTGGAGTGTACAGATAGACACCGGGGAGCTGTTTTTT
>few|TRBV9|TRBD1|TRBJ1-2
CASSVDEGALYGYTF
TGTGCCAGCAGCGTAGATGAGGGGGCCCTCTATGGCTACACCTTC
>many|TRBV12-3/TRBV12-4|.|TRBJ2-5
CASSPGRPGTQYF
TGTGCCAGCAGCCCGGGGAGGCCTGGGACCCAGTACTTC
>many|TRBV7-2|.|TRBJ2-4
CASSLDTENIQYF
TGTGCCAGCAGCTTAGACACAGAAAACATTCAGTACTTC
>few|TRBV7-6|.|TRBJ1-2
CASSLTGTSAYTF
TGTGCCAGCAGTCTTACCGGGACTTCAGCCTACACCTTC